This TCR beta chain is from a study of T cell responses to AZD1222 COVID-19 vaccine. Method: immunoSEQ multiplex PCR; TCRdb's copy keeps in-frame clones and lacks some. Here the sample spans 120,000 to 150,000 clones, around nine tenths being singletons. This CDR3 has 15 amino acids. Germline V gene data show CDR1 as MGHRA and CDR2 as YSYEKL. V was shortened by 0 bases and J by 14 bases, with 17 bases between the two germline ends. This clone appeared once. The sample here was peripheral blood, taken on day 0 of AZD1222 vaccination. J is TRBJ1-6 and V is TRBV4-1; no definite D call. This sequence originates from an adult in good health. The CDR3, as DNA: TGCGCCAGCAGCCAAGATCCCAGGCCCCTGTTATCCCTCCACTTT. Encoded protein: CASSQDPRPLLSLHF.